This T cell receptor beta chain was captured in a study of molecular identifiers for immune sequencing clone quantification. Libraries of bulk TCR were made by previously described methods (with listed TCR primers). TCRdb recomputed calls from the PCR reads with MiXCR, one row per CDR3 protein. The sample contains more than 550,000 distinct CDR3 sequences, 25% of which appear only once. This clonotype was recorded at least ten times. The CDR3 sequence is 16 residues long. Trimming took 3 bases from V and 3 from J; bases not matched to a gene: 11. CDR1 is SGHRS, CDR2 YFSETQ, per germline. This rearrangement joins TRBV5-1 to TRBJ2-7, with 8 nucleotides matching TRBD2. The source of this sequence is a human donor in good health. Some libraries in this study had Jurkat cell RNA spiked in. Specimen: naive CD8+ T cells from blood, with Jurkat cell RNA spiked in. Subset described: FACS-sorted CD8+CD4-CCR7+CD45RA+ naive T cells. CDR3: CASSWGDGLARYEQYF. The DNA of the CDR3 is TGCGCCAGCAGCTGGGGGGACGGACTAGCCCGCTACGAGCAGTACTTC.